This T cell receptor beta chain comes out of a study of cytomegalovirus exposure and HLA in healthy donors. In this sample, this clone turned up a few times. Its antigen is unknown. Germline assignment: CDR1 LNHNV and CDR2 YYDKDF (reference sequence). The V and J ends lost 1 base and 0 bases, in that order; junction bases with no gene match: 5. The CDR3 is made up of 18 amino acids. Study-level findings and limits: As was reported, the HLA-A and HLA-B alleles of most subjects were accurately predicted from TCR beta sequences.

Use of 60 Vbeta and 13 Jbeta primers characterized the PCR. Profiling relied on immunoSEQ multiplex PCR, and the TCRdb table lists in-frame clones only, not all of them. Among approximately 100,000 clones, over 65% were seen once, and the ten largest hold about 3.9%. This clonotype was sampled from a young man in good health and CMV-seronegative. The sample consisted of PBMCs. V is TRBV15 and J is TRBJ2-4; 11 bases align to TRBD2. CDR3 nucleotide sequence: TGTGCCACCAGCAGAGGGGCTAGCGGGGGGTTAGCCAAAAACATTCAGTACTTC. It yields the protein CATSRGASGGLAKNIQYF.